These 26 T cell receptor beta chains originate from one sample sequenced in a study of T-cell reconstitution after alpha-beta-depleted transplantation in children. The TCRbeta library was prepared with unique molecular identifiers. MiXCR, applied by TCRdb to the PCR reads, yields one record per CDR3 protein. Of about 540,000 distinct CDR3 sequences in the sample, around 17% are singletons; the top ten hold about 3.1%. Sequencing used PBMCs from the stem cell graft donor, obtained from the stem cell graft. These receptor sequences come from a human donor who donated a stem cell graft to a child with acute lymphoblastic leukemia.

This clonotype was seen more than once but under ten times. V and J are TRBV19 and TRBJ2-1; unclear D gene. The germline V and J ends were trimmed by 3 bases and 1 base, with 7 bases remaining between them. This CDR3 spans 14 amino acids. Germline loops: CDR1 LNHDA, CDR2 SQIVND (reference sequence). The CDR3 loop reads CASSIGTSYNEQFF. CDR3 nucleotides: TGTGCCAGTAGTATCGGCACGTCCTACAATGAGCAGTTCTTC. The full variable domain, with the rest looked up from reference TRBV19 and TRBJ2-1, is DGGITQSPKYLFRKEGQNVTLSCEQNLNHDAMYWYRQDPGQGLRLIYYSQIVNDFQKGDIAEGYSVSREKKESFPLTVTSAQKNPTAFYLCASSIGTSYNEQFFGPGTRLTVL.

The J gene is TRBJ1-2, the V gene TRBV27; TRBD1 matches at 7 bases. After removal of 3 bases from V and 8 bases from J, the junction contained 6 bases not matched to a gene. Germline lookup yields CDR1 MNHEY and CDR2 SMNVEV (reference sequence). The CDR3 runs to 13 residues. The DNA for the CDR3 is TGTGCCAGCAGTTTTCGGACAGGAGGCGGCTACACCTTC. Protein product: CASSFRTGGGYTF.

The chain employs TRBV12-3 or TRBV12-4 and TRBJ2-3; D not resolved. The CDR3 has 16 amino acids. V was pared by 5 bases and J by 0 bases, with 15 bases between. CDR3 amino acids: CASSPFTILSTDTQYF. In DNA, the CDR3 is TGTGCCAGCAGTCCCTTTACAATTCTCAGCACAGATACGCAGTATTTT.

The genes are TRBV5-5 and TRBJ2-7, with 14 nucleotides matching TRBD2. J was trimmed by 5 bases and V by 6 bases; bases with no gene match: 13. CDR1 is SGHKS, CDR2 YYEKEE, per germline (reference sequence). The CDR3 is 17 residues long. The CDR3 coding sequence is TGTGCCAGCACAACCGGGACAGGGACTAGCGGGAGCCACGAGCAGTACTTC. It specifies CASTTGTGTSGSHEQYF.

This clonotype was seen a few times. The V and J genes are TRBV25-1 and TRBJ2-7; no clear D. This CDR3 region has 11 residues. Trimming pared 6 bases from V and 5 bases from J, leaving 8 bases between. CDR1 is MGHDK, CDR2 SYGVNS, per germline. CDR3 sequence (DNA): TGTGCCAGCAGCTTGATCCACGAGCAGTACTTC. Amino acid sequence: CASSLIHEQYF.

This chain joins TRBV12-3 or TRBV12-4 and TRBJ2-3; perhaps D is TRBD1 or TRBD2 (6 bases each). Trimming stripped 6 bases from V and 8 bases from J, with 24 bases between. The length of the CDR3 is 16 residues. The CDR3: CASSPLGGQSGRTQYF. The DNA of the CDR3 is TGTGCCAGCAGCCCTCTAGGGGGGCAGTCCGGGCGTACGCAGTATTTT.

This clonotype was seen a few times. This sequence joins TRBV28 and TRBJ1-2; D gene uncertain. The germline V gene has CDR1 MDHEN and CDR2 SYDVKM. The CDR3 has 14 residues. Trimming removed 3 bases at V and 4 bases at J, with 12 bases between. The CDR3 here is CASSFPAPVYGYTF. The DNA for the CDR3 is TGTGCCAGCAGTTTCCCTGCTCCGGTCTATGGCTACACCTTC.

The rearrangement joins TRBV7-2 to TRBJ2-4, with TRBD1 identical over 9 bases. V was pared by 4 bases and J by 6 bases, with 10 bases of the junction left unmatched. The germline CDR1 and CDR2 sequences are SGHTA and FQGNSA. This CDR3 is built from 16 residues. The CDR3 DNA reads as TGTGCCAGCAGCTCGTCACCGGGACAGGGTAGAAACATTCAGTACTTC. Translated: CASSSSPGQGRNIQYF.

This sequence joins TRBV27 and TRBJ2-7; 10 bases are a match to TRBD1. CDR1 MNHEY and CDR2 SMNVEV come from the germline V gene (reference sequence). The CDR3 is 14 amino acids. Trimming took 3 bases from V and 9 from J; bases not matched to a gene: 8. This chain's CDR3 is CASSFGTGDHWQYF. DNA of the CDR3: TGTGCCAGCAGTTTCGGGACAGGGGACCACTGGCAGTACTTC.

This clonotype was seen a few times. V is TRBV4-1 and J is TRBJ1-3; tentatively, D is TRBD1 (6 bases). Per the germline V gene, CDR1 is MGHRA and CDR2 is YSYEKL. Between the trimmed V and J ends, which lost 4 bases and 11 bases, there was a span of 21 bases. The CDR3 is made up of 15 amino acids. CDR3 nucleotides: TGCGCCAGCAGCCCGGACATCGGGGGCGCTTGGTCCATATATTTT. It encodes CASSPDIGGAWSIYF.

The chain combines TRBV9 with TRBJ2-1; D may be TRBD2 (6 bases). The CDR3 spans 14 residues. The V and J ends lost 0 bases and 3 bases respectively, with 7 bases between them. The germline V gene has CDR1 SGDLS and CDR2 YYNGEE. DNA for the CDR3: TGTGCCAGCAGCGTAGCGGGGGACTACAATGAGCAGTTCTTC. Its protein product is CASSVAGDYNEQFF.

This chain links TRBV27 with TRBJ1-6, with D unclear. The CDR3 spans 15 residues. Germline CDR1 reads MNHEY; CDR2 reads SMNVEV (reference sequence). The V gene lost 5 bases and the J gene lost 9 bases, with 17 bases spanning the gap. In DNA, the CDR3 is TGTGCCAGCAGTCGCCAGGAGGGATTGGGTTCACCCCTCCACTTT. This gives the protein CASSRQEGLGSPLHF.

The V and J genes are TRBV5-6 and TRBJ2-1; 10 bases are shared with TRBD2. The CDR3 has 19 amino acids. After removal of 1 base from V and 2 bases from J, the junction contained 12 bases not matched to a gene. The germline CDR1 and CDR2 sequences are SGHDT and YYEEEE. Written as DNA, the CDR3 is TGTGCCAGCAGCTTGAGGATGTCTAGCGGGAGCAGCGCCTACAATGAGCAGTTCTTC. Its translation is CASSLRMSSGSSAYNEQFF.

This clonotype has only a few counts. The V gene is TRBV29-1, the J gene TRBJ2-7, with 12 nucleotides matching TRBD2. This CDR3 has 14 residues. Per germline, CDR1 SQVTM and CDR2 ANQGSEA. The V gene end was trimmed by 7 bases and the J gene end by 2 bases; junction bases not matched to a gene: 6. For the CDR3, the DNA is TGCAGCGCTCTAGCGGGAGGGTTGACCTACGAGCAGTACTTC. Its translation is CSALAGGLTYEQYF.

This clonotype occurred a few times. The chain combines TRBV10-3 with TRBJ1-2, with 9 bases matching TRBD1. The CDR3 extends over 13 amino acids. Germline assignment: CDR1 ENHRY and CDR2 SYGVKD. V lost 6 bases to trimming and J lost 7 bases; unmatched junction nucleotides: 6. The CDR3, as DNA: TGTGCCATCAGGGACAGGGGCGATTCTGGCTACACCTTC. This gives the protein CAIRDRGDSGYTF.

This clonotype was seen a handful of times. The DNA for the CDR3 is TGCAGCGTCCTCTTTCGATTGCGGGATTGGGAGACCCAGTACTTC. As protein: CSVLFRLRDWETQYF. The chain employs TRBV29-1 and TRBJ2-5, with a possible D match to TRBD2 (6 bases). The ends were cut back, 6 bases at V and 5 bases at J, with 22 bases in the middle. Germline V gene sequence: CDR1 SQVTM, CDR2 ANQGSEA. The CDR3 consists of 15 residues.

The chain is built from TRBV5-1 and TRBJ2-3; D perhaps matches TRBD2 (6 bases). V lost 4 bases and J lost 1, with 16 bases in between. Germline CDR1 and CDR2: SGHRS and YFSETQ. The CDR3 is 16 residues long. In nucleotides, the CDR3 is TGCGCCAGCAGCCTCCCTTCGGAGCGGGGCACAGATACGCAGTATTTT. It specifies CASSLPSERGTDTQYF.

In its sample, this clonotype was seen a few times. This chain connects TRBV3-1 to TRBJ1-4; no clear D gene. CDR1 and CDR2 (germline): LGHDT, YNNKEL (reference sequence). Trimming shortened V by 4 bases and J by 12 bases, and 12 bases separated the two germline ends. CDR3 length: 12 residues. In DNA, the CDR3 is TGTGCCAGCAGCCTCTGGGTGAATGAACTGTTTTTT. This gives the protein CASSLWVNELFF.

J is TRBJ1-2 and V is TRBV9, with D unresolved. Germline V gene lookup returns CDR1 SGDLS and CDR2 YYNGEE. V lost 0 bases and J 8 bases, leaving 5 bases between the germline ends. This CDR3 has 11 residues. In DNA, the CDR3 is TGTGCCAGCAGCGTAGCGGGGGGCTACACCTTC. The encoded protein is CASSVAGGYTF.

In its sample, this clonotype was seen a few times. Written as DNA, the CDR3 is TGCAGTGCTAGAGTTCGCAGGGGGACGGCTCAGCCCCAGCATTTT. Its protein is CSARVRRGTAQPQHF. The chain joins TRBV20-1 to TRBJ1-5; 7 nucleotides align to TRBD1. CDR3 length: 15 residues. CDR1 DFQATT and CDR2 SNEGSKA come from the germline V gene (reference sequence). Trimming cost V 1 base and J 6 bases; bases outside gene matches: 9.

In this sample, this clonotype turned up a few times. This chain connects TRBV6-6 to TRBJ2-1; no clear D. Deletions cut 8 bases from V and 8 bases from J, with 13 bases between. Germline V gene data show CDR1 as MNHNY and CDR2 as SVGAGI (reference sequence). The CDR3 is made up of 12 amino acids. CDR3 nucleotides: TGTGCCAGCGGCCCGGGCGTCGATGAGCAGTTCTTC. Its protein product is CASGPGVDEQFF.

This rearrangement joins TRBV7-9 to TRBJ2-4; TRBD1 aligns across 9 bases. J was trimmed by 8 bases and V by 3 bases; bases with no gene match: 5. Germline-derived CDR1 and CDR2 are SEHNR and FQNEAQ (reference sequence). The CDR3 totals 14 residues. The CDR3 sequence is CASSFYRGQDIQYF. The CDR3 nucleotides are TGTGCCAGCAGCTTTTACAGGGGGCAGGACATTCAGTACTTC. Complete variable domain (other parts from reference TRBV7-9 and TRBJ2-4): DTGVSQNPRHKITKRGQNVTFRCDPISEHNRLYWYRQTLGQGPEFLTYFQNEAQLEKSRLLSDRFSAERPKGSFSTLEIQRTEQGDSAMYLCASSFYRGQDIQYFGAGTRLSVL.

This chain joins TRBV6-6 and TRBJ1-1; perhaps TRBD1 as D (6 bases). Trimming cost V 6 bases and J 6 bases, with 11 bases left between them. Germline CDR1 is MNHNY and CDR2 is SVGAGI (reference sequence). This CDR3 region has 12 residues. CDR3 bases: TGTGCCAGCAGCCAGGGGACCCCTGAAGCTTTCTTT. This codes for CASSQGTPEAFF.

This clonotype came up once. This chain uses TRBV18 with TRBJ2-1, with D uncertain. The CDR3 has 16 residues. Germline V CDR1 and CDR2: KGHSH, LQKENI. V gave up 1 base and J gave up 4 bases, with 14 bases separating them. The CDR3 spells CASSPLETLQYNEQFF. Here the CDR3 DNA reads TGTGCCAGCTCACCACTCGAGACTTTACAATACAATGAGCAGTTCTTC.

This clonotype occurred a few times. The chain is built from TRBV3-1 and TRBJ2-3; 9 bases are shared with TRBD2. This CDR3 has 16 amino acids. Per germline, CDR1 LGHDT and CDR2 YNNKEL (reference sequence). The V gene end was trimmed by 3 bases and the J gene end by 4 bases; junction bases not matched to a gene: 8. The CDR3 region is CASSQAGTSSPDTQYF. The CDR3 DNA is TGTGCCAGCAGCCAGGCCGGGACTAGCTCCCCAGATACGCAGTATTTT.

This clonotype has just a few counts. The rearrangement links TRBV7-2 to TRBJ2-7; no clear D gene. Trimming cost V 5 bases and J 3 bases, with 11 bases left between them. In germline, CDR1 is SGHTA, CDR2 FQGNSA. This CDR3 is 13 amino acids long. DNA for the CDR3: TGTGCCAGCAGCCACGGACCTTACTACGAGCAGTACTTC. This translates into CASSHGPYYEQYF. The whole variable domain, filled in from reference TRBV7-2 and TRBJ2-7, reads GAGVSQSPSNKVTEKGKDVELRCDPISGHTALYWYRQSLGQGLEFLIYFQGNSAPDKSGLPSDRFSAERTGGSVSTLTIQRTQQEDSAVYLCASSHGPYYEQYFGPGTRLTVT.